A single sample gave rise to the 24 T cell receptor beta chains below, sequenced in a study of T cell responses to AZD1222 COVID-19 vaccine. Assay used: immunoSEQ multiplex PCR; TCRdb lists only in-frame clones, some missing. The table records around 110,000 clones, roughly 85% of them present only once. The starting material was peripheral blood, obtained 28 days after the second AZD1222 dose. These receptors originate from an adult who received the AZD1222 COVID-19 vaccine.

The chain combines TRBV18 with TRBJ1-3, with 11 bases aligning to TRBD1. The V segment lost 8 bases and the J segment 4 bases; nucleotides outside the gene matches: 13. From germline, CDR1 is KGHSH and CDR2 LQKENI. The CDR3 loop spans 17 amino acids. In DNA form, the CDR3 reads TGTGCCAGCCGAGATAGGACAGGGGGCACATCGGGAAACACCATATATTTT. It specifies CASRDRTGGTSGNTIYF.

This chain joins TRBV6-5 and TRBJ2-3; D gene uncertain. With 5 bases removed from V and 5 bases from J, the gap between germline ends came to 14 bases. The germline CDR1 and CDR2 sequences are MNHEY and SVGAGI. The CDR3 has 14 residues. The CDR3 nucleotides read TGTGCCAGCAGTAAATCGCTAGGTCGAGATACGCAGTATTTT. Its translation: CASSKSLGRDTQYF.

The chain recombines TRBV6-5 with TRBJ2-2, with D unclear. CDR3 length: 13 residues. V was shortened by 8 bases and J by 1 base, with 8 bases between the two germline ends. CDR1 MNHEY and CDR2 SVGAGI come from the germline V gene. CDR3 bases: TGTGCCAGCGCCGCACAGAACACCGGGGAGCTGTTTTTT. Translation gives CASAAQNTGELFF.

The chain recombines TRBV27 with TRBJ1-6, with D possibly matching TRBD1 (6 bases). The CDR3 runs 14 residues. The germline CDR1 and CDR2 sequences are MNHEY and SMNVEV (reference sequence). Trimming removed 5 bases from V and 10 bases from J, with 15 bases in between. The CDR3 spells CASSTGLDASPLHF. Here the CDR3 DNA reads TGTGCCAGCAGTACAGGGTTAGATGCGTCACCCCTCCACTTT.

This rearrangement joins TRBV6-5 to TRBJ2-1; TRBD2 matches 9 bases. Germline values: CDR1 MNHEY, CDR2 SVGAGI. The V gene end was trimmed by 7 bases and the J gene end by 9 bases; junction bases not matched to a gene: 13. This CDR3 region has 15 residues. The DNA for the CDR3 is TGTGCCAGCACCCATGCCGGGACTAGCTACGGTGAGCAGTTCTTC. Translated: CASTHAGTSYGEQFF.

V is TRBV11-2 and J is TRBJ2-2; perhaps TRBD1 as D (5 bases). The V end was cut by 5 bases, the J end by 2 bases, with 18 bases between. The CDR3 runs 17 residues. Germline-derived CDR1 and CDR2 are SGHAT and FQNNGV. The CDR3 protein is CASSKRTLNPNTGELFF. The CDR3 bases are TGTGCCAGCAGCAAACGGACACTAAATCCCAACACCGGGGAGCTGTTTTTT.

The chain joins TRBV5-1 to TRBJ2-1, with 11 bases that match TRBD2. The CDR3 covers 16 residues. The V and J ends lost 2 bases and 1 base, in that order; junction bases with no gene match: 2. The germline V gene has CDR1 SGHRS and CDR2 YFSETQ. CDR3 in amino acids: CASSLTSGGSYNEQFF. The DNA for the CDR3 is TGCGCCAGCAGCTTAACTAGCGGGGGTTCCTACAATGAGCAGTTCTTC.

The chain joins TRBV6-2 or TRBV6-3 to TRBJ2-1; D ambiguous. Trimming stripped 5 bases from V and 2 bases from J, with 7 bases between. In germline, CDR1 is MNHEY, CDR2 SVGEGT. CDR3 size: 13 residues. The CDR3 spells CASSLSPYNEQFF. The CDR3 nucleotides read TGTGCCAGCAGTCTATCTCCCTACAATGAGCAGTTCTTC.

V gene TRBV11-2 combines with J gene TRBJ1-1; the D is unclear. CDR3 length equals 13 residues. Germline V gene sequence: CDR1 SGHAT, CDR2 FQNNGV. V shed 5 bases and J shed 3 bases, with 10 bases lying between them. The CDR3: CASSPQSDTEAFF. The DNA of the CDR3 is TGTGCCAGCAGCCCCCAGTCCGACACTGAAGCTTTCTTT. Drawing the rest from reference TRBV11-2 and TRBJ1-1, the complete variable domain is EAGVAQSPRYKIIEKRQSVAFWCNPISGHATLYWYQQILGQGPKLLIQFQNNGVVDDSQLPKDRFSAERLKGVDSTLKIQPAKLEDSAVYLCASSPQSDTEAFFGQGTRLTVV.

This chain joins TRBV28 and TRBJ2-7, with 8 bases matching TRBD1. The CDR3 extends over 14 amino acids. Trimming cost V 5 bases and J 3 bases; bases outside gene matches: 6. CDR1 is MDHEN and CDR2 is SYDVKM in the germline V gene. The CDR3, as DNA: TGTGCCAGCAGTCCCAGGACAGGGTTCTACGAGCAGTACTTC. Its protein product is CASSPRTGFYEQYF.

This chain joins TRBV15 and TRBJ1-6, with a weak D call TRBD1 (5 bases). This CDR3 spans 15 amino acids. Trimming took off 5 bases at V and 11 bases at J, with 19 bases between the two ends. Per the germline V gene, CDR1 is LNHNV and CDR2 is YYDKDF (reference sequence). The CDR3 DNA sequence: TGTGCCACCAGCTCCGACCGGCAGGGCTTGGCACCCCTCCACTTT. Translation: CATSSDRQGLAPLHF.

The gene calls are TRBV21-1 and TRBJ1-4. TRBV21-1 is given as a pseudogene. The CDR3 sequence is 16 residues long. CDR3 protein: CASSKEGREEEEKLFF. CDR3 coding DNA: TGTGCCAGCAGCAAAGAGGGGAGGGAAGAGGAAGAAAAACTGTTTTTT.

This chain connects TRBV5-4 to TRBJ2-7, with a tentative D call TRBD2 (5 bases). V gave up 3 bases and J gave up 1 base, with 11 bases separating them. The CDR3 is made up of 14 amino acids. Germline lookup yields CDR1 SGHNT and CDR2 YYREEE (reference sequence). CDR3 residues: CASSSQRGSYEQYF. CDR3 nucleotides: TGTGCCAGCAGCTCTCAACGGGGTTCCTACGAGCAGTACTTC.

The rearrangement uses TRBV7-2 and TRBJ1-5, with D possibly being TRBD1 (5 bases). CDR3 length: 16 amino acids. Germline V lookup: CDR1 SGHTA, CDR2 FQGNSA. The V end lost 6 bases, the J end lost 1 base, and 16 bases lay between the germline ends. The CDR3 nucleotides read TGTGCCAGCAGTCAGGGAGGGGCGAAGAGCAATCAGCCCCAGCATTTT. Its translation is CASSQGGAKSNQPQHF.

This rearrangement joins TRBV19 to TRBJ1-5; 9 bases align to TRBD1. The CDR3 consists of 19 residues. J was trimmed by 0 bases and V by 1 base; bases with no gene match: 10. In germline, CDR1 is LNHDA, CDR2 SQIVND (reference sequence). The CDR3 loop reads CASSIAPPGTGYSNQPQHF. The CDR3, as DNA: TGTGCCAGTAGTATAGCTCCCCCCGGGACAGGGTATAGCAATCAGCCCCAGCATTTT. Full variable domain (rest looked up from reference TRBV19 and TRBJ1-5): DGGITQSPKYLFRKEGQNVTLSCEQNLNHDAMYWYRQDPGQGLRLIYYSQIVNDFQKGDIAEGYSVSREKKESFPLTVTSAQKNPTAFYLCASSIAPPGTGYSNQPQHFGDGTRLSIL.

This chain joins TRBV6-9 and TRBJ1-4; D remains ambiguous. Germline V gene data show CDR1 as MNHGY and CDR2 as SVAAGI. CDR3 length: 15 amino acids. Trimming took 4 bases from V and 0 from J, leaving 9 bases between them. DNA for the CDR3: TGTGCCAGCAGTTCGTACGGGACAACTAATGAAAAACTGTTTTTT. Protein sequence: CASSSYGTTNEKLFF.

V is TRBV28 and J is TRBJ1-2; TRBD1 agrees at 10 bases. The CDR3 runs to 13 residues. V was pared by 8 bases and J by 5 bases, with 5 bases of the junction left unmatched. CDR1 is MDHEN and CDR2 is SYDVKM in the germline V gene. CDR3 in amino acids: CASDPGQGYGYTF. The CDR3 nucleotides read TGTGCCAGCGATCCGGGACAGGGGTATGGCTACACCTTC.

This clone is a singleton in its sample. The CDR3 bases are TGTGCCAGTAGGGACAGGGTAAACACCGGGGAGCTGTTTTTT. Its translation: CASRDRVNTGELFF. The V and J genes are TRBV19 and TRBJ2-2; 8 nucleotides align to TRBD1. CDR3 length: 14 residues. Looked up from germline, CDR1 is LNHDA and CDR2 is SQIVND (reference sequence). The junction had 2 bases not matched to a gene; V was cut back by 6 bases and J by 2 bases. The whole variable domain, remainder taken from reference TRBV19 and TRBJ2-2, is DGGITQSPKYLFRKEGQNVTLSCEQNLNHDAMYWYRQDPGQGLRLIYYSQIVNDFQKGDIAEGYSVSREKKESFPLTVTSAQKNPTAFYLCASRDRVNTGELFFGEGSRLTVL.

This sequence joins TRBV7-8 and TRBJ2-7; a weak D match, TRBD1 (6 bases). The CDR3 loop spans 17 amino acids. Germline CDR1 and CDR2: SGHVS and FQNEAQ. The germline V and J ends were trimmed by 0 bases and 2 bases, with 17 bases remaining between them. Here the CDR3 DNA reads TGTGCCAGCAGCTTAGCAGGGGGAATCGGTAACGCCTACGAGCAGTACTTC. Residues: CASSLAGGIGNAYEQYF.

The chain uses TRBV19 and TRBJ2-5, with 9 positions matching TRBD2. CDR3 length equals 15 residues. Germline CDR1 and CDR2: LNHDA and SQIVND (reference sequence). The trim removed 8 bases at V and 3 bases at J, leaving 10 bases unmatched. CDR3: CASGGGASGEETQYF. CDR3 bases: TGTGCCAGTGGGGGAGGGGCTAGCGGGGAAGAGACCCAGTACTTC.

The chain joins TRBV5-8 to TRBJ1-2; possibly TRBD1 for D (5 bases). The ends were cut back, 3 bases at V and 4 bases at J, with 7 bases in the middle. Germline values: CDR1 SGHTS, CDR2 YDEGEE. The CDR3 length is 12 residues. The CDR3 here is CASSWDRYGYTF. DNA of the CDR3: TGTGCCAGCAGCTGGGACCGCTATGGCTACACCTTC.

CDR3 nucleotides: TGTGCCAGCACCACAGGGGGCTCTGGAAACACCATATATTTT. Translation: CASTTGGSGNTIYF. The rearrangement uses TRBV6-5 and TRBJ1-3; 8 positions agree with TRBD1. This CDR3 is 14 amino acids long. V shed 7 bases and J 0 bases; nucleotides not matched to a gene: 2. Per germline, CDR1 MNHEY and CDR2 SVGAGI.

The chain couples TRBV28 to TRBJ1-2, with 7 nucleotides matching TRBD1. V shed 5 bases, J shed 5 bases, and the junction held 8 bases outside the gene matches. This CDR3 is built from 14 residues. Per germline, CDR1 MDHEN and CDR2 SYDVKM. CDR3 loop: CASSAPSGGYGYTF. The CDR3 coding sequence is TGTGCCAGCAGTGCCCCCTCAGGGGGGTATGGCTACACCTTC.

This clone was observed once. The CDR3 DNA sequence: TGTGCCTGGAGTCTACCGGGACAAACCACAGATACGCAGTATTTT. As protein: CAWSLPGQTTDTQYF. This rearrangement joins TRBV30 to TRBJ2-3, with a tentative D call TRBD1 (6 bases). Germline loops: CDR1 GTSNPN, CDR2 SVGIG (reference sequence). The CDR3 totals 15 residues. V was trimmed by 2 bases and J by 2 bases, leaving 14 bases between them.